This is a list of T cell receptor beta chains from one sample in a study of shared clonotypes between healthy human individuals. Repertoires were generated with immunoSEQ multiplex PCR, while TCRdb's copy carries only in-frame clones and drops some. Of 1.6 million or so clones listed, approximately 98.5% are singletons. Sequencing used naive CD4+ T cells sorted from blood. The receptors originated from a young man in good health. Each CDR3 is given with its conserved first and last residue. Each record gives: clone size, D gene, V gene, J gene, CDR3 protein, CDR3 DNA. D genes are given only for firm matches. Some rows have no size entry. The others give once, few or many, or a class for an expanded clone.

.	TRBD2	TRBV5-1	TRBJ2-7	CASSSSTSGREEQYF	TGCGCCAGCAGCTCGAGCACTAGCGGGAGGGAAGAGCAGTACTTC
.	.	TRBV2	TRBJ2-3	CASSQLLSTDTQYF	TGTGCCAGCTCTCAACTATTAAGCACAGATACGCAGTATTTT
.	TRBD1	TRBV10-1	TRBJ2-5	CASSESPHRGNLPETQYF	TGCGCCAGCAGTGAGTCGCCTCACAGGGGCAACCTACCGGAGACCCAGTACTTC
.	.	TRBV28	TRBJ2-5	CASSLSSEKETQYF	TGTGCCAGCAGTTTATCATCGGAAAAAGAGACCCAGTACTTC
.	.	TRBV4-3	TRBJ2-1	CASSQDSPGAGALNEQFF	TGCGCCAGCAGCCAAGATAGCCCTGGGGCAGGGGCTTTGAATGAGCAGTTCTTC
.	.	TRBV10-3	TRBJ2-2	CATTPTDGNTGELFF	TGTGCCACCACCCCCACGGACGGTAACACCGGGGAGCTGTTTTTT
.	.	TRBV9	TRBJ1-5	CASSPGTTNQPQHF	TGTGCCAGCAGCCCCGGGACAACTAATCAGCCCCAGCATTTT
.	.	TRBV5-8	TRBJ1-5	CASSLAGGVQPQHF	TGTGCCAGCAGCTTGGCCGGGGGGGTACAGCCCCAGCATTTT
.	TRBD1	TRBV27	TRBJ1-5	CASSQGGRSNQPQHF	TGTGCCAGCAGTCAGGGGGGTCGGAGCAATCAGCCCCAGCATTTT
.	.	TRBV5-1	TRBJ2-3	CASTLDRDTQYF	TGCGCCAGCACCCTAGACCGAGATACGCAGTATTTT
.	TRBD1	TRBV28	TRBJ2-6	CASSPGTGPFSGANVLTF	TGTGCCAGCAGTCCCGGGACAGGGCCCTTCTCTGGGGCCAACGTCCTGACTTTC
.	.	TRBV10-3	TRBJ2-5	CAISEYQETQYF	TGTGCCATCAGTGAGTACCAAGAGACCCAGTACTTC
.	TRBD1	TRBV12-5	TRBJ2-3	CASGLGTGRTDTQYF	TGTGCTAGTGGTTTAGGGACAGGGCGCACAGATACGCAGTATTTT
.	.	TRBV6-5	TRBJ1-2	CASSWGHGYTF	TGTGCCAGCAGTTGGGGGCATGGCTACACCTTC
.	.	TRBV7-8	TRBJ2-1	CASINRLASHEQFF	TGTGCCAGCATAAATCGATTAGCGAGCCATGAGCAGTTCTTC
.	TRBD1	TRBV2	TRBJ2-7	CASSYSRGWYYEQYF	TGTGCCAGCAGTTACTCCAGGGGGTGGTATTACGAGCAGTACTTC
.	.	TRBV28	TRBJ2-7	CASSIDLGDPYEQYF	TGTGCCAGCAGCATCGACCTGGGGGACCCCTACGAGCAGTACTTC
.	.	TRBV7-3	TRBJ2-1	CASSLGLSSYNEQFF	TGTGCCAGCAGCTTAGGTTTAAGCTCCTACAATGAGCAGTTCTTC
.	.	TRBV7-2	TRBJ2-1	CASSLVPGVGYNEQFF	TGTGCCAGCAGCTTAGTCCCGGGAGTGGGTTACAATGAGCAGTTCTTC
.	TRBD2	TRBV10-1	TRBJ2-7	CASSTPGGYEQYF	TGCGCCAGCAGCACCCCGGGGGGCTACGAGCAGTACTTC
.	.	TRBV7-9	TRBJ2-1	CASSRLGLEFHEQFF	TGTGCCAGCAGCCGTCTTGGACTTGAATTCCATGAGCAGTTCTTC
few	TRBD2	TRBV7-2	TRBJ2-7	CASSFPGTSANEQYF	TGTGCCAGCAGCTTCCCCGGGACTAGCGCTAACGAGCAGTACTTC
.	.	TRBV12-5	TRBJ1-2	CASGLGGRQANYGYTF	TGTGCTAGTGGTTTGGGTGGACGGCAGGCTAACTATGGCTACACCTTC
.	.	TRBV4-3	TRBJ2-7	CASSQSYRTETYEQYF	TGCGCCAGCAGCCAAAGCTACAGGACGGAAACCTACGAGCAGTACTTC
.	TRBD2	TRBV27	TRBJ2-7	CASSRAGGVGYEQYF	TGTGCCAGCAGTAGAGCGGGAGGAGTAGGGTACGAGCAGTACTTC
.	.	TRBV18	TRBJ1-5	CASSPRGQPQHF	TGTGCCAGCTCACCACGGGGCCAGCCCCAGCATTTT
.	TRBD1	TRBV5-4	TRBJ1-5	CASSQQGANQPQHF	TGTGCCAGCAGCCAACAGGGGGCGAATCAGCCCCAGCATTTT
.	.	TRBV2	TRBJ2-5	CASSGDYQETQYF	TGTGCCAGCAGTGGAGATTACCAAGAGACCCAGTACTTC
.	TRBD1	TRBV6-5	TRBJ1-2	CASSYSDRVNYGYTF	TGTGCCAGCAGTTACTCCGACAGGGTGAACTATGGCTACACCTTC
.	.	TRBV10-1	TRBJ1-1	CASSESIGVNTEAFF	TGCGCCAGCAGTGAGTCGATCGGAGTGAACACTGAAGCTTTCTTT
.	.	TRBV19	TRBJ2-5	CASSTPQGGVLLETQYF	TGTGCCAGTAGTACCCCACAGGGAGGTGTTCTGTTGGAGACCCAGTACTTC
once	TRBD2	TRBV4-1	TRBJ2-4	CASSQAPLGLAGGNIQYF	TGCGCCAGCAGCCAAGCCCCCCTTGGGCTAGCGGGAGGAAACATTCAGTACTTC
.	TRBD1	TRBV29-1	TRBJ2-7	CSVAGTGRGDYEQYF	TGCAGCGTCGCCGGGACAGGGAGAGGAGACTACGAGCAGTACTTC
.	.	TRBV10-3	TRBJ2-3	CAISESPGGTDTQYF	TGTGCCATCAGTGAGTCCCCGGGGGGCACAGATACGCAGTATTTT
.	.	TRBV9	TRBJ2-2	CASMALGGAGSGELFF	TGTGCCAGCATGGCCCTGGGCGGGGCGGGGAGCGGGGAGCTGTTTTTT
.	TRBD2	TRBV7-2	TRBJ2-7	CASSRGLAISYEQYF	TGTGCCAGCAGCCGGGGACTAGCGATCTCCTACGAGCAGTACTTC
.	.	TRBV11-2	TRBJ2-1	CASSFGGASYNEQFF	TGTGCCAGCAGCTTTGGTGGGGCCTCCTACAATGAGCAGTTCTTC
.	.	TRBV4-3	TRBJ2-3	CASSHHTDTQYF	TGCGCCAGCAGCCACCACACAGATACGCAGTATTTT
.	TRBD1	TRBV29-1	TRBJ2-5	CSAGQGREETQYF	TGCAGCGCTGGACAGGGAAGGGAAGAGACCCAGTACTTC
.	.	TRBV2	TRBJ2-5	CASSSQGGRGGTTQYF	TGTGCCAGCAGTAGTCAAGGGGGGCGCGGGGGTACGACCCAGTACTTC
.	.	TRBV18	TRBJ1-5	CASSPREIGNQPQHF	TGTGCCAGCTCACCACGGGAGATCGGCAATCAGCCCCAGCATTTT
.	.	TRBV19	TRBJ2-2	CASKRVVGSTGELFF	TGTGCCAGTAAACGGGTAGTAGGATCGACCGGGGAGCTGTTTTTT
.	TRBD1	TRBV14	TRBJ2-2	CASSQGGTEKPIYTGELFF	TGTGCCAGCAGCCAAGGGGGGACAGAAAAACCTATCTACACCGGGGAGCTGTTTTTT
.	.	TRBV7-9	TRBJ1-2	CASMGDQIYGYTF	TGTGCCAGCATGGGGGACCAGATATATGGCTACACCTTC
once	.	TRBV5-6	TRBJ2-5	CASSRDTWETQYF	TGTGCCAGCAGCCGGGATACCTGGGAGACCCAGTACTTC
.	TRBD1	TRBV7-9	TRBJ1-2	CASVDNRGHNYGYTF	TGTGCCAGCGTCGACAACAGGGGCCATAACTATGGCTACACCTTC
.	.	TRBV6-5	TRBJ1-1	CASSYDRDLTEAFF	TGTGCCAGCAGTTATGACAGAGACCTCACTGAAGCTTTCTTT
.	TRBD2	TRBV5-3	TRBJ2-1	CARSLPPSGRGYNEQFF	TGTGCCAGAAGCCTTCCCCCAAGCGGGAGGGGGTACAATGAGCAGTTCTTC
.	.	TRBV7-8	TRBJ2-1	CASSFFPTYNEQFF	TGTGCCAGCAGCTTCTTTCCGACCTACAATGAGCAGTTCTTC
.	.	TRBV28	TRBJ2-5	CASSDPGRQIQETQYF	TGTGCCAGCAGTGATCCGGGACGCCAAATCCAAGAGACCCAGTACTTC
.	TRBD2	TRBV10-2	TRBJ2-1	CASSEVAGGIYNEQFF	TGCGCCAGCAGTGAAGTAGCGGGAGGGATTTACAATGAGCAGTTCTTC